This T cell receptor (beta chain) originates from a study of blood T cell repertoires in COVID-19. Whole-study context: PBMCs, B-cell-depleted T cells, or T cells were the source of the cDNA or gDNA that made up the material.

Here immunoSEQ multiplex PCR was the method, and the copy in TCRdb shows in-frame clones only, minus some. The sample lists roughly 150,000 clones; 85% were seen once. V was shortened by 2 bases and J by 3 bases, with 5 bases between the two germline ends. In germline, CDR1 is ENHRY, CDR2 SYGVKD. This CDR3 is 13 amino acids long. The clonotype was recovered from a woman aged 55-69 years with COVID-19, enrolled during active disease. This chain uses TRBV10-3 with TRBJ1-3; the D is unclear. The sample comprised peripheral blood. This CDR3 is CAISEGGGNTIYF. The CDR3 DNA reads TGTGCCATCAGTGAGGGAGGTGGAAACACCATATATTTT.